This entry lists 9 T cell receptor beta chains sequenced from one sample in a study of blood T cell repertoires in COVID-19. Some clones are missing from TCRdb's copy, which holds only in-frame ones; the method was immunoSEQ multiplex PCR. The table includes around 250,000 clones, approximately 85% detected once. Sequenced sample: PBMCs or T cells enriched from blood (not recorded which). These receptors originate from a woman aged 50 to 60 who had recovered from COVID-19.

This chain joins TRBV7-9 and TRBJ1-1, with 9 bases fitting TRBD1. V trimming: 3 bases; J trimming: 4 bases; junction bases outside the gene matches: 3. The CDR3 runs to 14 residues. Germline CDR1 is SEHNR and CDR2 is FQNEAQ (reference sequence). The CDR3 region is CASSFNRGPTEAFF. CDR3 nucleotide sequence: TGTGCCAGCAGCTTCAACAGGGGGCCCACTGAAGCTTTCTTT.

The CDR3 spells CASSHDQRNTEAFF. CDR3 in DNA: TGCGCCAGCAGCCATGATCAGCGAAACACTGAAGCTTTCTTT. J is TRBJ1-1 and V is TRBV4-1; D gene uncertain. Trimming pared 3 bases from V and 2 bases from J, leaving 10 bases between. The CDR3 has 14 amino acids. Germline loops: CDR1 MGHRA, CDR2 YSYEKL.

The chain couples TRBV5-1 to TRBJ2-7; the match to TRBD1 covers 7 bases. The CDR3 is made up of 15 amino acids. V dropped 4 bases and J dropped 4; count of bases not matched to a gene: 11. Per germline, CDR1 SGHRS and CDR2 YFSETQ. The CDR3 DNA reads as TGCGCCAGCAGCAGGGGTGGGGGACAGCTATACGAGCAGTACTTC. This translates into CASSRGGGQLYEQYF.

This chain connects TRBV7-2 to TRBJ1-1; D is uncertain. V shed 3 bases and J shed 4 bases, with 12 bases lying between them. This CDR3 comprises 14 residues. The germline gives CDR1 SGHTA, CDR2 FQGNSA. The chain's CDR3 is CASSFTVGSTEAFF. CDR3 DNA: TGTGCCAGCAGCTTCACAGTAGGTTCCACTGAAGCTTTCTTT.

The chain joins TRBV10-3 to TRBJ2-4; D unresolved. Germline lookup yields CDR1 ENHRY and CDR2 SYGVKD. The CDR3 length is 16 residues. V dropped 10 bases and J dropped 0 bases, with 19 bases sitting between them. CDR3 nucleotides: TGTGCCACCGCCGCCCAGGATTCCCTAGCCAAAAACATTCAGTACTTC. Its translation: CATAAQDSLAKNIQYF.

The sample holds one count of this clone. This chain uses TRBV5-1 with TRBJ2-2; D might be TRBD1 (5 bases). The CDR3 totals 17 residues. Germline values: CDR1 SGHRS, CDR2 YFSETQ. The ends were cut back, 1 base at V and 7 bases at J, with 20 bases in the middle. The CDR3, as DNA: TGCGCCAGCAGCTTGAACCGCGCAGGGTCGTCGGTCGGGGAGCTGTTTTTT. Protein: CASSLNRAGSSVGELFF.

This chain uses TRBV28 with TRBJ1-5; 8 nucleotides align to TRBD1. Per germline, CDR1 MDHEN and CDR2 SYDVKM. The ends lost 6 bases at V and 4 bases at J; junction bases unmatched: 5. The CDR3 loop spans 14 amino acids. DNA of the CDR3: TGTGCCAGCAGATTACAGGGGGAAAATCAGCCCCAGCATTTT. Its translation is CASRLQGENQPQHF. Based on the CDR3 plus reference TRBV28 and TRBJ1-5, the full variable domain is DVKVTQSSRYLVKRTGEKVFLECVQDMDHENMFWYRQDPGLGLRLIYFSYDVKMKEKGDIPEGYSVSREKKERFSLILESASTNQTSMYLCASRLQGENQPQHFGDGTRLSIL.

The chain couples TRBV28 to TRBJ1-2; possibly TRBD1 for D (5 bases). Deletions cut 3 bases from V and 4 bases from J, with 9 bases between. From germline, CDR1 is MDHEN and CDR2 SYDVKM. This CDR3 contains 13 residues. CDR3 coding DNA: TGTGCCAGCAGTTTCAGGGAGGGCTATGGCTACACCTTC. Its protein is CASSFREGYGYTF.

The J gene is TRBJ1-2, the V gene TRBV7-9, with D possibly matching TRBD1 (5 bases). The length of the CDR3 is 16 residues. Germline loops: CDR1 SEHNR, CDR2 FQNEAQ (reference sequence). Trimming cost V 7 bases and J 3 bases, with 21 bases left between them. CDR3 amino acids: CASTEAGVGGHYGYTF. In DNA, the CDR3 is TGTGCCAGCACGGAGGCGGGGGTTGGGGGTCACTATGGCTACACCTTC.